These 22 T cell receptor beta chains came from one sample sequenced in a study of cytomegalovirus exposure and HLA in healthy donors. The data were produced by immunoSEQ multiplex PCR, yet TCRdb's version contains in-frame clones alone and is incomplete. The sample carries 78,000 or so clones, about 96% recorded once. Input material: PBMCs. The receptors were sampled from a man aged 18 to 29 in good health and CMV-seropositive.

The CDR3 DNA reads as TGTGCCAGCAGAACCGGGACTGCCACTGAAGCTTTCTTT. It specifies CASRTGTATEAFF. The V call is TRBV6-5, the J call TRBJ1-1; tentative D call: TRBD1 (5 bases). Germline loops: CDR1 MNHEY, CDR2 SVGAGI. This CDR3 is 13 amino acids long. Trimming cost V 6 bases and J 4 bases, with 12 bases left between them.

This sequence joins TRBV28 and TRBJ2-3, with TRBD1 matching 7 bases. Trimming cost V 5 bases and J 2 bases; bases outside gene matches: 7. The germline CDR1 and CDR2 sequences are MDHEN and SYDVKM. The CDR3 has 15 residues. The CDR3 sequence: CASSGQAIITDTQYF. CDR3 DNA sequence: TGTGCCAGCAGTGGACAGGCGATTATCACAGATACGCAGTATTTT.

The genes are TRBV5-1 and TRBJ1-1, with D possibly TRBD1 on 5 matching bases. CDR1 and CDR2 from the germline V gene are SGHRS and YFSETQ. This CDR3 has 15 residues. Trimming took 4 bases from V and 2 from J, leaving 15 bases between them. The CDR3 DNA is TGCGCCAGCAGCACCCTCCTGGGACTCAACACTGAAGCTTTCTTT. Translation: CASSTLLGLNTEAFF.

This rearrangement joins TRBV6-1 to TRBJ2-3; D is perhaps TRBD2 (6 bases). From germline, CDR1 is MNHNS and CDR2 SASEGT. The V end lost 4 bases, the J end lost 6 bases, and 14 bases lay between the germline ends. The CDR3 is 14 amino acids. The CDR3 nucleotides are TGTGCCAGCAGTGCCGTCAGGGCGGGGGATACGCAGTATTTT. Translated: CASSAVRAGDTQYF.

V usage is TRBV27 and J usage is TRBJ1-1, with a possible D match to TRBD1 (5 bases). The V gene's germline CDR1 is MNHEY and CDR2 SMNVEV (reference sequence). Trimming removed 7 bases at V and 0 bases at J, with 12 bases between. The CDR3 runs 14 residues. Written as DNA, the CDR3 is TGTGCCAGCATGGGGCGCAACATGAACACTGAAGCTTTCTTT. It codes for CASMGRNMNTEAFF.

CDR3 sequence reads: CASSQLDRGRRYYGYTF. The CDR3 DNA reads TGTGCCAGCAGCCAACTGGACAGGGGGCGGAGGTACTATGGCTACACCTTC. The gene calls are TRBV14 and TRBJ1-2, with 11 positions matching TRBD1. The germline V gene has CDR1 SGHDN and CDR2 FVKESK. After removal of 2 bases from V and 3 bases from J, the junction contained 8 bases not matched to a gene. The CDR3 is 17 amino acids.

This chain joins TRBV30 and TRBJ2-5; 8 bases match TRBD2. With V trimmed by 3 bases and J by 4 bases, 7 bases remained unmatched. Germline loops: CDR1 GTSNPN, CDR2 SVGIG (reference sequence). CDR3 size: 14 residues. CDR3 residues: CAWRPPLAGETQYF. The DNA for the CDR3 is TGTGCCTGGAGGCCCCCTCTAGCGGGAGAGACCCAGTACTTC.

The chain joins TRBV19 to TRBJ1-1; no clear D. V was trimmed by 1 base and J by 6 bases, leaving 18 bases between them. The CDR3 is 16 residues long. The germline gives CDR1 LNHDA, CDR2 SQIVND (reference sequence). The CDR3 loop reads CASSIVHDTIPPEAFF. DNA for the CDR3: TGTGCCAGTAGTATAGTGCACGACACCATCCCCCCTGAAGCTTTCTTT.

The rearrangement links TRBV10-3 to TRBJ1-3; 8 bases are a match to TRBD1. Germline V gene sequence: CDR1 ENHRY, CDR2 SYGVKD. This CDR3 region has 14 residues. With 6 bases clipped from V and 4 bases from J, the junction kept 5 bases outside the gene matches. DNA of the CDR3: TGTGCCATCAGGACAGGGGCGGGAGGAAACACCATATATTTT. Amino acid sequence: CAIRTGAGGNTIYF.

V and J are TRBV7-9 and TRBJ2-2, with 9 bases identical to TRBD2. V shed 5 bases and J 5 bases; nucleotides not matched to a gene: 9. Germline CDR1 reads SEHNR; CDR2 reads FQNEAQ (reference sequence). The CDR3 runs to 16 residues. CDR3 protein: CASSPKSSGTTGELFF. The CDR3 DNA reads TGTGCCAGCAGCCCTAAATCTAGCGGGACGACCGGGGAGCTGTTTTTT.

This chain links TRBV6-6 with TRBJ2-7; 11 nucleotides line up with TRBD2. Germline CDR1 and CDR2: MNHNY and SVGAGI (reference sequence). Trimming cost V 2 bases and J 4 bases; bases outside gene matches: 4. The CDR3 totals 15 residues. The CDR3 region has the DNA TGTGCCAGCAGTTACGGAACTAGCGGGAGTTACGAGCAGTACTTC. It is translated as CASSYGTSGSYEQYF.

This clone was observed a single time. The chain is built from TRBV6-1 and TRBJ2-3, with D uncertain. The ends were cut back, 8 bases at V and 2 bases at J, with 17 bases in the middle. The CDR3 is 15 amino acids. Germline values: CDR1 MNHNS, CDR2 SASEGT. The CDR3 DNA reads TGTGCCAGCCTATTTACCTCAACTATCACAGATACGCAGTATTTT. Translation: CASLFTSTITDTQYF.

The chain uses TRBV5-1 and TRBJ2-7, with 13 bases aligning to TRBD2. V was clipped by 2 bases and J by 4 bases; unmatched bases: 3. The CDR3 length is 15 residues. Germline CDR1 reads SGHRS; CDR2 reads YFSETQ. The CDR3 is CASSLLAGGGYEQYF. CDR3 nucleotide sequence: TGCGCCAGCAGCTTACTAGCGGGAGGGGGATACGAGCAGTACTTC.

The chain combines TRBV4-1 with TRBJ1-5; tentative D call: TRBD1 (6 bases). Per germline, CDR1 MGHRA and CDR2 YSYEKL. V lost 0 bases and J 1 base, leaving 19 bases between the germline ends. The CDR3 length is 19 residues. The CDR3 DNA sequence: TGCGCCAGCAGCCAAGATCTGGTACAGGGTCATGAAAGCAATCAGCCCCAGCATTTT. Translating it yields CASSQDLVQGHESNQPQHF.

The V call is TRBV7-2, the J call TRBJ2-5, with 14 bases aligning to TRBD2. CDR1 and CDR2 from the germline V gene are SGHTA and FQGNSA. The CDR3 totals 16 residues. V dropped 1 base and J dropped 7; count of bases not matched to a gene: 5. The CDR3 DNA reads as TGTGCCAGCAGCTTAGGGGGGACTAGCGGGAGTCGGACCCAGTACTTC. This encodes CASSLGGTSGSRTQYF.

This chain joins TRBV5-6 and TRBJ2-5, with 10 bases identical to TRBD2. From germline, CDR1 is SGHDT and CDR2 YYEEEE. With 5 bases clipped from V and 1 base from J, the junction kept 5 bases outside the gene matches. The CDR3 loop spans 15 amino acids. The CDR3 DNA reads as TGTGCCAGCAGTCGGACTAGCGGAATCCAAGAGACCCAGTACTTC. Translated: CASSRTSGIQETQYF.

This clone appeared once. V gene TRBV6-1 combines with J gene TRBJ1-2; 7 nucleotides match TRBD1. Per germline, CDR1 MNHNS and CDR2 SASEGT. CDR3 size: 12 residues. V lost 11 bases to trimming and J lost 6 bases; unmatched junction nucleotides: 9. The CDR3 DNA reads as TGTGCCTGCGACAGGGCCCCTGATGGCTACACCTTC. Its translation: CACDRAPDGYTF.

The chain has TRBV9 and TRBJ2-1; 11 bases map to TRBD2. V gave up 0 bases and J gave up 5 bases; unmatched junction bases: 1. This CDR3 spans 15 amino acids. CDR1 and CDR2 (germline): SGDLS, YYNGEE. The chain's CDR3 is CASSVGGLADNEQFF. The DNA for the CDR3 is TGTGCCAGCAGCGTAGGGGGACTAGCGGACAATGAGCAGTTCTTC.

J is TRBJ2-7 and V is TRBV18; TRBD1 matches 10 bases. In germline, CDR1 is KGHSH, CDR2 LQKENI. J was trimmed by 4 bases and V by 6 bases; bases with no gene match: 9. The CDR3 totals 15 residues. CDR3 region: CASSQTGGIGYEQYF. The CDR3 nucleotides are TGTGCCAGCTCCCAGACAGGGGGCATAGGGTACGAGCAGTACTTC.

This sequence joins TRBV18 and TRBJ2-5; D possibly corresponds to TRBD1 (5 bases). V lost 5 bases to trimming and J lost 3 bases, with 19 bases between them. This CDR3 comprises 16 residues. Germline CDR1 reads KGHSH; CDR2 reads LQKENI. The CDR3, as DNA: TGTGCCAGCTCATCCCTTGGGCAGGGCCTCAAAGAGACCCAGTACTTC. Translating gives CASSSLGQGLKETQYF.

The chain employs TRBV4-2 and TRBJ2-7; TRBD2 aligns across 12 bases. V trimming: 3 bases; J trimming: 2 bases; junction bases outside the gene matches: 5. This CDR3 contains 16 residues. The germline gives CDR1 LGHNA, CDR2 YNFKEQ. CDR3 sequence: CASSQGLAGSAYEQYF. The CDR3 coding sequence is TGTGCCAGCAGCCAGGGACTAGCGGGCTCAGCCTACGAGCAGTACTTC.

The chain is built from TRBV6-6 and TRBJ1-5; TRBD1 matches 8 bases. CDR1 MNHNY and CDR2 SVGAGI come from the germline V gene (reference sequence). V lost 2 bases to trimming and J lost 0 bases; unmatched junction nucleotides: 3. This CDR3 comprises 16 residues. The CDR3 DNA is TGTGCCAGCAGTTACCGTGGGACAGGTAGCAATCAGCCCCAGCATTTT. It is translated as CASSYRGTGSNQPQHF.